A single sample is the source of the 26 T cell receptor beta chains below, sequenced in a study of T cells in Graves' hyperthyroidism and ophthalmopathy. Amplification of TCR beta CDR3 regions used RNA as the template. A set of HTBI primers served as the primers for a first-round RT-PCR of the TCR CDR3. Each CDR3 protein is one row after TCRdb ran MiXCR on the multiplex PCR reads. The data contain roughly 840,000 distinct CDR3 sequences, around 39% of them singletons. The specimen sequenced was blood. The receptors here all came from a man aged 18 to 29 with Graves' hyperthyroidism.

This clonotype was observed at least ten times. The chain carries TRBV7-2 and TRBJ2-5; TRBD1 might be the D (5 bases). CDR1 and CDR2 from the germline V gene are SGHTA and FQGNSA. V was pared by 0 bases and J by 5 bases, with 10 bases between. The CDR3 sequence is 14 residues long. CDR3 in DNA: TGTGCCAGCAGCTTAGCGCAGGGTACGGAGACCCAGTACTTC. Protein product: CASSLAQGTETQYF.

A note on this clonotype: A much more abundant neighbour one base away suggests this may be a read error. Likely a read error: the CDR3 ends without its conserved phenylalanine or tryptophan. The rearrangement links TRBV2 to TRBJ1-6; D is unresolved. The ends were cut back, 6 bases at V and 5 bases at J, with 11 bases in the middle. Germline CDR1 is SNHLY and CDR2 is FYNNEI. The CDR3 is 14 residues long. The DNA for the CDR3 is TGTGCCAGCAGCTTACCCCAGAATAATTCACCCCTCCACTCT. This gives the protein CASSLPQNNSPLHS.

This clonotype showed up just a few times. The genes are TRBV12-3 or TRBV12-4 and TRBJ1-3, with 9 nucleotides matching TRBD1. This CDR3 spans 15 amino acids. The V segment lost 6 bases and the J segment 4 bases; nucleotides outside the gene matches: 7. The CDR3 loop is CASRRTGEGGNTIYF. As DNA, the CDR3 is TGTGCCAGCAGACGGACAGGGGAAGGGGGAAACACCATATATTTT.

The chain is built from TRBV5-6 and TRBJ1-1; D gene ambiguous. V gave up 0 bases and J gave up 11 bases, with 11 bases separating them. Germline loops: CDR1 SGHDT, CDR2 YYEEEE. The CDR3 covers 12 residues. CDR3 bases: TGTGCCAGCAGCTTGGAAGGGAAGAACGCTTTCTTT. Translation: CASSLEGKNAFF.

The V and J genes are TRBV6-6 and TRBJ2-7; the D gene is possibly TRBD1 (5 bases). From germline, CDR1 is MNHNY and CDR2 SVGAGI (reference sequence). With 6 bases removed from V and 1 base from J, the gap between germline ends came to 16 bases. The length of the CDR3 is 15 residues. The CDR3: CASRPIQDGSYEQYF. DNA for the CDR3: TGTGCCAGCAGGCCCATACAGGACGGTTCCTACGAGCAGTACTTC.

Ten or more counts support this clonotype. This chain connects TRBV7-9 to TRBJ2-7, with D unclear. The CDR3 is 13 residues long. Trimming removed 5 bases at V and 2 bases at J, with 10 bases between. The germline V gene has CDR1 SEHNR and CDR2 FQNEAQ (reference sequence). For the CDR3, the DNA is TGTGCCAGCAGCCAAGGACGGACCTACGAGCAGTACTTC. Protein sequence: CASSQGRTYEQYF.

In this sample, this clonotype turned up a few times. The chain joins TRBV15 to TRBJ2-2; no clear D. V was cut by 3 bases and J by 2 bases, with 10 bases left in between. The germline V gene encodes CDR1 LNHNV and CDR2 YYDKDF (reference sequence). The CDR3 loop spans 15 amino acids. The CDR3 loop is CATSSLAANTGELFF. In nucleotides, the CDR3 is TGTGCCACCAGCAGCTTGGCCGCTAACACCGGGGAGCTGTTTTTT.

This clonotype was seen at least ten times. The genes are TRBV12-3 or TRBV12-4 and TRBJ2-5; 11 bases fit TRBD1. J lost 3 bases, V lost 3 bases, and 3 bases had no gene match. The CDR3 covers 15 residues. CDR3 in DNA: TGTGCCAGCAGTTTCAGGACAGGGGGCGAAGAGACCCAGTACTTC. As protein: CASSFRTGGEETQYF.

This clonotype was counted ten times or more. V usage is TRBV25-1 and J usage is TRBJ1-6; 8 bases are a match to TRBD1. V was clipped by 0 bases and J by 7 bases; unmatched bases: 2. Germline V CDR1 and CDR2: MGHDK, SYGVNS. CDR3 length: 15 residues. CDR3 nucleotides: TGTGCCAGCAGTGAATATCGACAGGGGAATTCACCCCTCCACTTT. Its translation: CASSEYRQGNSPLHF.

A remark on this clonotype: A read error is possible here, since a much larger clone lies one base away. The chain combines TRBV7-9 with TRBJ2-7; TRBD2 might be the D (6 bases). The CDR3 is 14 residues long. Germline V gene sequence: CDR1 SEHNR, CDR2 FQNEAQ (reference sequence). Trimming cost V 6 bases and J 1 base, with 13 bases left between them. The DNA of the CDR3 is TGTGCCAGCAGTGGGCGACTAGGTTCCTACGAGCAGTACTTC. Residues: CASSGRLGSYEQYF.

J is TRBJ2-5 and V is TRBV25-1; 10 nucleotides align to TRBD1. The trim removed 7 bases at V and 2 bases at J, leaving 4 bases unmatched. The CDR3 consists of 14 residues. Germline V lookup: CDR1 MGHDK, CDR2 SYGVNS. Written as DNA, the CDR3 is TGTGCCAGCATCGGGGACAGGGGTCAAGAGACCCAGTACTTC. It yields the protein CASIGDRGQETQYF.

A word on this clonotype: A single base separates this from a much larger clone, so it may be a read error. The CDR3 ends on some other residue instead of the conserved phenylalanine or tryptophan, so this is likely a read error. The V call is TRBV11-1, the J call TRBJ1-5, with unresolved D. The V gene lost 6 bases and the J gene lost 4 bases, with 13 bases spanning the gap. From germline, CDR1 is SGHAT and CDR2 FQDESV (reference sequence). The CDR3 runs to 14 residues. The DNA for the CDR3 is TGTGCCAGCAGTGGAGAGGGTCCGAATCAGCCCCAGCATTAT. The encoded protein is CASSGEGPNQPQHY.

The count of this clonotype is one. The chain couples TRBV5-1 to TRBJ1-1, with TRBD1 matching over 9 bases. Germline-derived CDR1 and CDR2 are SGHRS and YFSETQ. The CDR3 is 13 amino acids. With V trimmed by 1 base and J by 11 bases, 6 bases remained unmatched. The CDR3 DNA is TGCGCCAGCAGCTTGACAGGGGGCATTGTGGCTTTCTTT. Translation gives CASSLTGGIVAFF.

This clonotype was counted at least ten times. This chain links TRBV25-1 with TRBJ1-1; tentatively, D is TRBD1 (5 bases). The CDR3 is 14 amino acids. The V gene lost 6 bases and the J gene lost 6 bases, with 17 bases spanning the gap. Germline V gene data show CDR1 as MGHDK and CDR2 as SYGVNS. For the CDR3, the DNA is TGTGCCAGCAGGAGGGGAGGCGTCATCGCTGAAGCTTTCTTT. Encoded protein: CASRRGGVIAEAFF.

The sample holds many counts of this clonotype. The V call is TRBV7-8, the J call TRBJ1-5, with a tentative D call TRBD1 (5 bases). CDR3 length: 13 amino acids. Per germline, CDR1 SGHVS and CDR2 FQNEAQ. Trimming took off 1 base at V and 7 bases at J, with 8 bases between the two ends. CDR3: CASSLVGPQPQHF. The CDR3 DNA reads TGTGCCAGCAGCTTAGTGGGACCCCAGCCCCAGCATTTT.

The genes are TRBV29-1 and TRBJ1-1; D is possibly TRBD1 (5 bases). V was trimmed by 7 bases and J by 3 bases, leaving 12 bases between them. Germline V gene data show CDR1 as SQVTM and CDR2 as ANQGSEA. The CDR3 spans 12 residues. CDR3 bases: TGCAGCGGGGGCGCCTCACACACTGAAGCTTTCTTT. Protein sequence: CSGGASHTEAFF.

This clonotype was counted ten times or more. The chain recombines TRBV7-9 with TRBJ2-5; possibly TRBD1 or TRBD2 for D (6 bases each). V dropped 4 bases and J dropped 5 bases, with 14 bases sitting between them. The CDR3 contains 14 residues. CDR1 and CDR2 from the germline V gene are SEHNR and FQNEAQ (reference sequence). The CDR3 coding sequence is TGTGCCAGCAGCTCACAGGGAGGCCTGGAGACCCAGTACTTC. Its protein is CASSSQGGLETQYF.

The chain couples TRBV7-9 to TRBJ2-7, with TRBD2 matching 9 bases. The CDR3 sequence is 16 residues long. Germline-derived CDR1 and CDR2 are SEHNR and FQNEAQ (reference sequence). The CDR3 reads CASPVPSGITTYEQYF. The CDR3 DNA sequence: TGTGCTAGCCCCGTCCCTAGCGGGATTACGACCTACGAGCAGTACTTC.

A note on this clonotype: A read error is possible here, since a much larger clone lies one base away. The chain joins TRBV2 to TRBJ1-2; tentative D call: TRBD1 (6 bases). Per the germline V gene, CDR1 is SNHLY and CDR2 is FYNNEI. V was cut by 4 bases and J by 8 bases, with 14 bases left in between. The CDR3 spans 13 residues. The CDR3 DNA reads TGTGCCAGCAGTGTTCGGGGGGCGCGCGGCTACACCTTC. Residues: CASSVRGARGYTF.

This clonotype was recorded many times. The chain uses TRBV25-1 and TRBJ1-2, with TRBD1 as a possible D gene (6 bases). In germline, CDR1 is MGHDK, CDR2 SYGVNS. V was shortened by 6 bases and J by 4 bases, with 9 bases between the two germline ends. The CDR3 runs 12 residues. The CDR3 spells CASRGGPYGYTF. Here the CDR3 DNA reads TGTGCCAGCAGAGGGGGGCCCTATGGCTACACCTTC.

This rearrangement joins TRBV25-1 to TRBJ2-5, with D perhaps TRBD1 (5 bases). Trimming pared 5 bases from V and 5 bases from J, leaving 15 bases between. This CDR3 contains 14 residues. The germline V gene has CDR1 MGHDK and CDR2 SYGVNS. CDR3 DNA: TGTGCCAGCAGTAAATCAGGGATCCTGGAGACCCAGTACTTC. As protein: CASSKSGILETQYF.

The V gene is TRBV10-3, the J gene TRBJ1-3; D uncertain. This CDR3 region has 13 residues. Trimming shortened V by 6 bases and J by 3 bases, and 9 bases separated the two germline ends. CDR1 ENHRY and CDR2 SYGVKD come from the germline V gene. CDR3 nucleotides: TGTGCCATCAGCGCGGGATATGGAAACACCATATATTTT. Protein sequence: CAISAGYGNTIYF.

This clonotype was counted once. V usage is TRBV7-9 and J usage is TRBJ2-7; D gene uncertain. The CDR3 loop spans 14 amino acids. Between the trimmed V and J ends, which lost 6 bases and 2 bases, there was a span of 14 bases. Germline V gives CDR1 SEHNR, CDR2 FQNEAQ (reference sequence). CDR3 region: CASSLPPRPYEQYF. In DNA, the CDR3 is TGTGCCAGCAGTTTACCCCCCCGTCCCTACGAGCAGTACTTC.

This clonotype has just a few counts. The chain recombines TRBV20-1 with TRBJ1-4; tentative D call: TRBD1 (5 bases). The CDR3 consists of 14 residues. Trimming stripped 2 bases from V and 4 bases from J, with 11 bases between. Per germline, CDR1 DFQATT and CDR2 SNEGSKA (reference sequence). CDR3 in amino acids: CSARIGGGNEKLFF. The CDR3 nucleotides read TGCAGTGCTAGAATCGGGGGAGGTAATGAAAAACTGTTTTTT.

The chain has TRBV7-2 and TRBJ1-1; 8 positions agree with TRBD1. Trimming cost V 5 bases and J 2 bases; bases outside gene matches: 7. This CDR3 is 15 amino acids long. Germline loops: CDR1 SGHTA, CDR2 FQGNSA. CDR3 residues: CASSRNTGGNTEAFF. CDR3 nucleotides: TGTGCCAGCAGCAGAAATACAGGGGGAAACACTGAAGCTTTCTTT.

This clonotype came up a few times. This chain links TRBV9 with TRBJ2-7, with D hard to call. V gave up 0 bases and J gave up 2 bases, with 9 bases separating them. This CDR3 is 14 amino acids long. Germline V gene sequence: CDR1 SGDLS, CDR2 YYNGEE. The CDR3 coding sequence is TGTGCCAGCAGCGTAGCTGCATTTCCCTACGAGCAGTACTTC. This codes for CASSVAAFPYEQYF.